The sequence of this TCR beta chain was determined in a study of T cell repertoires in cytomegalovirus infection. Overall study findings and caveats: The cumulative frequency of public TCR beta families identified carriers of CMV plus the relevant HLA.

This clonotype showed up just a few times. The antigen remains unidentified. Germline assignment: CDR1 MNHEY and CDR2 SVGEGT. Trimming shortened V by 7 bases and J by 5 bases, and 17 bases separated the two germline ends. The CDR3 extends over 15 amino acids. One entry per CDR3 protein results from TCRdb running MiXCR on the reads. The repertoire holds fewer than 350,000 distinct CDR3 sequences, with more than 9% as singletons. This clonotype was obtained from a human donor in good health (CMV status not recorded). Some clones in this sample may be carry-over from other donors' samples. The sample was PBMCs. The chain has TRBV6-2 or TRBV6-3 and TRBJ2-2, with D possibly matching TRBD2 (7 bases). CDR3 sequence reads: CASTVRGAYTGELFF. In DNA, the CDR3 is TGTGCCAGCACTGTCCGGGGGGCTTATACCGGGGAGCTGTTTTTT.